What follows are 24 T cell receptor beta chains derived from one specimen sequenced in a study of blood T cell repertoires in COVID-19. Clones were sequenced by immunoSEQ multiplex PCR, and TCRdb holds only the in-frame ones, with some missing. The data hold 70,000 or so clones, with about 82% observed a single time. Sequenced material: peripheral blood. Receptors were obtained from a man between 45 and 60 years old with acute or convalescent COVID-19.

This clone was observed a few times. This chain links TRBV27 with TRBJ1-5; 8 nucleotides match TRBD1. With 6 bases clipped from V and 5 bases from J, the junction kept 9 bases outside the gene matches. This CDR3 is built from 15 residues. The germline CDR1 and CDR2 sequences are MNHEY and SMNVEV (reference sequence). CDR3: CASRPPGQEDQPQHF. CDR3 nucleotides: TGTGCCAGCAGGCCCCCGGGACAGGAGGATCAGCCCCAGCATTTT.

The chain carries TRBV29-1 and TRBJ2-2; a possible D gene is TRBD2 (6 bases). The CDR3 consists of 15 residues. The V and J ends lost 5 bases and 1 base respectively, with 14 bases between them. CDR1 and CDR2 from the germline V gene are SQVTM and ANQGSEA. In nucleotides, the CDR3 is TGCAGCGTTCGACCGGGACTTCAGAACACCGGGGAGCTGTTTTTT. This sequence encodes CSVRPGLQNTGELFF.

The chain couples TRBV5-1 to TRBJ1-2, with D maybe TRBD1 (5 bases). The CDR3 covers 13 residues. V was clipped by 0 bases and J by 6 bases, with 9 bases between them. Germline-derived CDR1 and CDR2 are SGHRS and YFSETQ. This CDR3 reads CASSLADSDGYTF. The CDR3 DNA reads as TGCGCCAGCAGCTTGGCCGACAGTGATGGCTACACCTTC.

The chain is built from TRBV24-1 and TRBJ2-7; D is perhaps TRBD2 (6 bases). The CDR3 length is 15 residues. Trimming took 2 bases from V and 2 from J, leaving 12 bases between them. Germline CDR1 KGHDR, CDR2 SFDVKD. The CDR3 nucleotides are TGTGCCACCAGTGATTCGAAGCGGGTGACCTACGAGCAGTACTTC. It codes for CATSDSKRVTYEQYF.

The chain has TRBV5-6 and TRBJ1-5; TRBD1 might be the D (6 bases). This CDR3 contains 15 residues. Trimming removed 4 bases at V and 3 bases at J, with 14 bases between. Germline lookup yields CDR1 SGHDT and CDR2 YYEEEE. DNA for the CDR3: TGTGCCAGCAGCCTAGGGGGACGGGTCAATCAGCCCCAGCATTTT. Translated, it gives CASSLGGRVNQPQHF.

The rearrangement joins TRBV6-1 to TRBJ2-1, with D unclear. The length of the CDR3 is 14 residues. Deletions cut 2 bases from V and 7 bases from J, with 12 bases between. CDR1 and CDR2 from the germline V gene are MNHNS and SASEGT. The CDR3 is CASSETGWRNEQFF. CDR3 sequence (DNA): TGTGCCAGCAGTGAAACCGGTTGGAGAAATGAGCAGTTCTTC.

The J gene is TRBJ1-1, the V gene TRBV24-1, with no clear D. Germline lookup yields CDR1 KGHDR and CDR2 SFDVKD. Trimming pared 6 bases from V and 5 bases from J, leaving 6 bases between. The CDR3 runs 11 residues. The DNA for the CDR3 is TGTGCCACCAGTTCGGAGACTGAAGCTTTCTTT. It specifies CATSSETEAFF.

The rearrangement joins TRBV3-1 (or the pseudogene TRBV3-2) to TRBJ2-7; D not resolved. CDR3 length equals 15 residues. From germline, CDR1 is LGHDT and CDR2 YNNKEL (reference sequence). V lost 0 bases, J lost 6 bases, and 15 bases lay in between. CDR3 region: CASSQDLSRMGEQYF. For the CDR3, the DNA is TGTGCCAGCAGCCAAGATCTTAGCAGAATGGGCGAGCAGTACTTC.

J is TRBJ1-5 and V is TRBV19; D remains unclear. Trimming took off 3 bases at V and 1 base at J, with 7 bases between the two ends. The CDR3 has 14 residues. Germline values: CDR1 LNHDA, CDR2 SQIVND (reference sequence). The CDR3, as DNA: TGTGCCAGTAGTATTTCCAGAAGCAATCAGCCCCAGCATTTT. This gives the protein CASSISRSNQPQHF.

V is TRBV5-3 and J is TRBJ2-1; TRBD2 matches at 12 bases. TRBV5-3 is labeled an ORF, and its function is uncertain. The CDR3 runs to 16 residues. After removal of 3 bases from V and 5 bases from J, the junction contained 6 bases not matched to a gene. This CDR3 reads CARSSTSGGPNNEQFF. The CDR3 bases are TGTGCCAGAAGCTCGACTAGCGGGGGACCTAACAATGAGCAGTTCTTC.

The chain couples TRBV18 to TRBJ2-1; 7 nucleotides match TRBD2. CDR1 and CDR2 (germline): KGHSH, LQKENI. With 3 bases clipped from V and 10 bases from J, the junction kept 12 bases outside the gene matches. The CDR3 spans 15 residues. The CDR3 nucleotides read TGTGCCAGCTCACCTTCGAAGCGGGATGGATACGAGCAGTTCTTC. It yields the protein CASSPSKRDGYEQFF.

The V and J genes are TRBV18 and TRBJ2-7, with 9 bases fitting TRBD1. Germline lookup yields CDR1 KGHSH and CDR2 LQKENI. The CDR3 extends over 20 amino acids. V gave up 6 bases and J gave up 0 bases; unmatched junction bases: 21. The CDR3 bases are TGTGCCAGCTCTCCAAACCGTCCTACTACAGGGGGCCCCCGCTCCTACGAGCAGTACTTC. Translating it yields CASSPNRPTTGGPRSYEQYF.

The V gene is TRBV2, the J gene TRBJ1-6; possible D gene TRBD1, 6 bases. V was trimmed by 1 base and J by 4 bases, leaving 8 bases between them. This CDR3 spans 15 amino acids. Per the germline V gene, CDR1 is SNHLY and CDR2 is FYNNEI. The CDR3 nucleotides read TGTGCCAGCAGTGAAGATCAGGGGTATAATTCACCCCTCCACTTT. This gives the protein CASSEDQGYNSPLHF.

CDR3 DNA sequence: TGTGCCAGCAGCTTGATGTGGGTCAGACTTACTGGAAACACCATATATTTT. Protein: CASSLMWVRLTGNTIYF. The J gene is TRBJ1-3, the V gene TRBV11-3, with D hard to call. This CDR3 spans 17 amino acids. Germline values: CDR1 SGHNT, CDR2 YENEEA. The germline V and J ends were trimmed by 3 bases and 2 bases, with 17 bases remaining between them. Looking up the rest from reference TRBV11-3 and TRBJ1-3 gives the full variable domain: EAGVVQSPRYKIIEKKQPVAFWCNPISGHNTLYWYLQNLGQGPELLIRYENEEAVDDSQLPKDRFSAERLKGVDSTLKIQPAELGDSAVYLCASSLMWVRLTGNTIYFGEGSWLTVV.

This sequence joins TRBV7-3 and TRBJ2-5; 11 positions match TRBD2. Losses at the gene ends were 3 bases for V and 5 bases for J; bases not matched to a gene: 11. The CDR3 has 17 amino acids. Germline assignment: CDR1 SGHTA and CDR2 FQGTGA. CDR3 loop: CASSFLSLAGGGETQYF. CDR3 coding DNA: TGTGCCAGCAGCTTCCTGTCCCTAGCGGGAGGTGGTGAGACCCAGTACTTC.

This clone was seen a single time. At one of its ends the junction is not consistent with the germline gene, which may arise from a read error. The gene calls are TRBV11-2 and TRBJ1-2; perhaps TRBD1 as D (6 bases). CDR1 is SGHAT and CDR2 is FQNNGV in the germline V gene. This CDR3 is 14 amino acids long. The CDR3 spells CASSFLQDSYGHTF. The CDR3 nucleotides are TGTGCCAGCAGCTTTCTCCAGGACAGCTATGGCCACACCTTC.

V gene TRBV18 combines with J gene TRBJ1-1; D is possibly TRBD1 (5 bases). V was cut by 6 bases and J by 4 bases, with 12 bases left in between. Germline V gives CDR1 KGHSH, CDR2 LQKENI. This CDR3 spans 13 amino acids. The CDR3 nucleotides are TGTGCCAGCTCCCAGACAGAAGGCACTGAAGCTTTCTTT. This codes for CASSQTEGTEAFF.

This clone was recorded only once. This rearrangement joins TRBV9 to TRBJ2-3; 8 bases are shared with TRBD2. The CDR3 is made up of 16 amino acids. Unmatched junction bases numbered 9, after V lost 4 bases and J lost 2 bases. Germline V gene lookup returns CDR1 SGDLS and CDR2 YYNGEE. The CDR3 loop reads CASSPGERGTTDTQYF. DNA for the CDR3: TGTGCCAGCAGCCCCGGGGAGCGGGGGACCACAGATACGCAGTATTTT.

V and J are TRBV7-2 and TRBJ1-2, with 9 bases fitting TRBD1. The junction had 6 bases not matched to a gene; V was cut back by 5 bases and J by 2 bases. The CDR3 extends over 15 amino acids. CDR1 and CDR2 (germline): SGHTA, FQGNSA. The CDR3 nucleotides read TGTGCCAGCAGCGGCACGGGACAGGGCAACTATGGCTACACCTTC. Translating gives CASSGTGQGNYGYTF.

This rearrangement joins TRBV11-3 to TRBJ2-1, with D perhaps matching TRBD2 (5 bases). V shed 4 bases and J shed 9 bases, with 19 bases lying between them. This CDR3 spans 15 amino acids. Germline-derived CDR1 and CDR2 are SGHNT and YENEEA. CDR3 nucleotide sequence: TGTGCCAGCAGCTCCCTCACCTTTCCACGGGGTGAGCAGTTCTTC. Amino acids: CASSSLTFPRGEQFF.

This rearrangement joins TRBV2 to TRBJ1-4; D possibly corresponds to TRBD1 (5 bases). This CDR3 spans 10 amino acids. Germline CDR1 reads SNHLY; CDR2 reads FYNNEI. The V end lost 4 bases, the J end lost 11 bases, and 5 bases lay between the germline ends. The DNA for the CDR3 is TGTGCCAGCAGTGGACAGAAACTGTTTTTT. Its translation: CASSGQKLFF.

The chain links TRBV12-3 or TRBV12-4 to TRBJ2-7; 7 bases match TRBD2. Trimming took 6 bases from V and 12 from J; bases not matched to a gene: 11. The CDR3 runs to 12 residues. The CDR3 loop reads CASSPSGVFAYF. The CDR3 DNA reads as TGTGCCAGCAGCCCTAGCGGCGTGTTTGCGTACTTC.

This clone has a handful of counts. The V gene is TRBV5-6, the J gene TRBJ2-2; 12 bases align to TRBD2. J was trimmed by 4 bases and V by 7 bases; bases with no gene match: 5. The CDR3 sequence is 15 residues long. The germline gives CDR1 SGHDT, CDR2 YYEEEE. This CDR3 is CASLPGLAGTGELFF. The CDR3, as DNA: TGTGCCAGCTTACCGGGACTAGCGGGCACCGGGGAGCTGTTTTTT.

A word on this clone: Other DNA sequences in this sample translate to the same CDR3. V gene TRBV20-1 combines with J gene TRBJ2-7; D not resolved. Germline loops: CDR1 DFQATT, CDR2 SNEGSKA (reference sequence). V was clipped by 3 bases and J by 6 bases, with 9 bases between them. The CDR3 length is 11 residues. The CDR3 loop reads CSARSGFEQYF. The DNA of the CDR3 is TGCAGTGCTAGGTCCGGGTTCGAGCAGTACTTC.